This passage covers 9 T cell receptor beta chains from one sample sequenced in a study of cytomegalovirus exposure and HLA in healthy donors. Primers for the PCR totalled 60 Vbeta and 13 Jbeta. Using immunoSEQ multiplex PCR, the repertoire was profiled, and TCRdb retains in-frame clones only, with some absent. The sample contains 200,000 or so clones, around 77% of which appear only once. Input material: PBMCs. The origin of the receptors is a woman aged 30 to 39 in good health and CMV-seronegative.

This chain uses TRBV12-5 with TRBJ2-7; possibly TRBD2 for D (5 bases). The CDR3 has 16 residues. The germline gives CDR1 LGHNT, CDR2 FRNRAP. Trimming removed 3 bases at V and 2 bases at J, with 17 bases between. The CDR3 DNA is TGTGCTAGTGGTTTTCGTTACCGACCCGGGACCTACGAGCAGTACTTC. It encodes CASGFRYRPGTYEQYF.

The chain employs TRBV16 and TRBJ1-1, with no clear D. The V and J ends lost 4 bases and 3 bases respectively, with 9 bases between them. This CDR3 is built from 13 residues. Looked up from germline, CDR1 is KGHSY and CDR2 is FQNENV. CDR3 nucleotide sequence: TGTGCCAGCAGCCGCTCCGGGGACACTGAAGCTTTCTTT. This sequence encodes CASSRSGDTEAFF.

This chain joins TRBV7-8 and TRBJ1-1; TRBD1 might be the D (6 bases). This CDR3 has 14 residues. Trimming took 8 bases from V and 4 from J, leaving 17 bases between them. CDR1 SGHVS and CDR2 FQNEAQ come from the germline V gene. In DNA form, the CDR3 reads TGTGCCAGCCTGTTGAGGACAGCAGCCACTGAAGCTTTCTTT. It encodes CASLLRTAATEAFF.

This clone was seen more than once but under ten times. J is TRBJ2-2 and V is TRBV6-5; no reliable D call. From germline, CDR1 is MNHEY and CDR2 SVGAGI. V lost 8 bases and J lost 0, with 7 bases in between. The length of the CDR3 is 13 residues. CDR3 bases: TGTGCCAGCGGCAAGACGAACACCGGGGAGCTGTTTTTT. As protein: CASGKTNTGELFF.

V usage is TRBV6-1 and J usage is TRBJ1-3; weak D call: TRBD1 (6 bases). CDR1 is MNHNS, CDR2 SASEGT, per germline. The V and J ends lost 8 bases and 4 bases respectively, with 12 bases between them. The CDR3 is 13 residues long. DNA of the CDR3: TGTGCCAGCGGTACAGGGCCGGGAAACACCATATATTTT. Translated, it gives CASGTGPGNTIYF.

V usage is TRBV2 and J usage is TRBJ2-3; 9 bases match TRBD2. This CDR3 is 15 amino acids long. Trimming at V came to 4 bases and at J to 3 bases, leaving 5 bases not matched to a gene. Per the germline V gene, CDR1 is SNHLY and CDR2 is FYNNEI. The CDR3 reads CASSGAGGPTDTQYF. CDR3 sequence (DNA): TGTGCCAGCAGTGGGGCGGGAGGGCCGACAGATACGCAGTATTTT.

J is TRBJ1-5 and V is TRBV6-5, with 7 bases fitting TRBD1. Trimming removed 6 bases from V and 3 bases from J; junction bases left unmatched: 8. Germline CDR1 is MNHEY and CDR2 is SVGAGI. This CDR3 region has 15 residues. CDR3 nucleotides: TGTGCCAGCAGAAGATTTACAGGGGACAATCAGCCCCAGCATTTT. Its protein is CASRRFTGDNQPQHF.

This clone was seen only once. The chain links TRBV5-4 to TRBJ2-3; no clear D. V lost 0 bases and J lost 1, with 9 bases in between. The V gene's germline CDR1 is SGHNT and CDR2 YYREEE (reference sequence). The CDR3 has 15 amino acids. The CDR3, as DNA: TGTGCCAGCAGCTTGGGGGTAGGAGGCACAGATACGCAGTATTTT. It yields the protein CASSLGVGGTDTQYF. The complete variable domain, with remaining parts taken from reference TRBV5-4 and TRBJ2-3, reads ETGVTQSPTHLIKTRGQQVTLRCSSQSGHNTVSWYQQALGQGPQFIFQYYREEENGRGNFPPRFSGLQFPNYSSELNVNALELDDSALYLCASSLGVGGTDTQYFGPGTRLTVL.

J is TRBJ1-1 and V is TRBV11-2, with 8 bases lining up with TRBD1. The CDR3 runs 15 residues. With 7 bases clipped from V and 3 bases from J, the junction kept 10 bases outside the gene matches. CDR1 and CDR2 from the germline V gene are SGHAT and FQNNGV. The CDR3 sequence is CASKTQGAGYTEAFF. The CDR3 region has the DNA TGTGCCAGCAAAACGCAGGGGGCGGGCTACACTGAAGCTTTCTTT.